Shown below are 11 T cell receptor beta chains from a single sample sequenced in a study of molecular identifiers for immune sequencing clone quantification. TCRdb redid the calling of the PCR reads with MiXCR, one entry per CDR3 protein. The table has about 97,000 distinct CDR3 sequences, 20% to 30% seen once; the top ten hold 0.94%. Sequencing input: naive CD8+ T cells from blood, with Jurkat cell RNA spiked in. The subset: FACS-sorted CD8+CD4-CCR7+CD45RA+ naive T cells. Receptors were obtained from a human donor in good health. Some libraries in this study had Jurkat cell RNA spiked in.

With respect to this clonotype: This may arise from a read error, as a much more abundant clone is one base away. The genes are TRBV6-1 and TRBJ1-1, with D maybe TRBD1 (5 bases). The V end lost 4 bases, the J end lost 3 bases, and 9 bases lay between the germline ends. The germline V gene encodes CDR1 MNHNS and CDR2 SASEGT. The CDR3 loop spans 13 amino acids. The CDR3 loop reads CASSGTLDTEAFF. The CDR3 nucleotides read TGTGCCAGCAGTGGGACATTGGACACTGAAGCTTTCTTT.

To note about this clonotype: This may come from a read error, since a much larger clone is one base off. This chain uses TRBV20-1 with TRBJ1-5, with 9 positions matching TRBD1. The CDR3 is made up of 17 amino acids. Germline loops: CDR1 DFQATT, CDR2 SNEGSKA (reference sequence). The CDR3: CSARDRGQGYSSQPQHF. The CDR3 nucleotides read TGCAGTGCTAGAGATAGGGGACAGGGATATAGCAGTCAGCCCCAGCATTTT.

Note on this clonotype: A much larger clonotype is one base distant, so this may be a read error. V gene TRBV4-3 combines with J gene TRBJ2-7; D is possibly TRBD1 (6 bases). V lost 1 base, J lost 5 bases, and 15 bases lay in between. This CDR3 region has 15 residues. CDR1 is LGHNA, CDR2 YSLEER, per germline. The chain's CDR3 is CASSQGGQGPDEQYF. In DNA, the CDR3 is TGCGCCAGCAGCCAAGGGGGCCAGGGGCCCGACGAGCAGTACTTC.

A remark on this clonotype: A much larger clone differs from this one at a single base, so this may be a read error. V gene TRBV7-9 combines with J gene TRBJ1-1; D ambiguous. There are 15 residues in the CDR3. CDR1 SEHNR and CDR2 FQNEAQ come from the germline V gene (reference sequence). This chain's CDR3 is CASSLQVGVFAEASF. The CDR3 bases are TGTGCCAGCAGCTTACAGGTTGGGGTTTTCGCTGAAGCTTCCTTT.

This clonotype was seen repeatedly, ten times or more. V gene TRBV6-2 or TRBV6-3 combines with J gene TRBJ1-5, with 9 bases aligning to TRBD1. This CDR3 region has 19 residues. Germline CDR1 reads MNHEY; CDR2 reads SVGEGT. V gave up 4 bases and J gave up 4 bases; unmatched junction bases: 17. The DNA for the CDR3 is TGTGCCAGCAGTTTCCCCGCCAATACCGGGACAGGGAGAAATCAGCCCCAGCATTTT. Translated, it gives CASSFPANTGTGRNQPQHF.

This clonotype turned up a few times. A read error is possible here, since a much larger clone lies one base away. The V gene is TRBV9, the J gene TRBJ2-3; perhaps TRBD2 as D (6 bases). CDR1 and CDR2 from the germline V gene are SGDLS and YYNGEE. The CDR3 loop spans 17 amino acids. Trimming removed 1 base from V and 1 base from J, with 16 bases in between. CDR3 residues: CASSVSRTGGGTDTQYF. The CDR3 coding sequence is TGTGCCAGCAGCGTATCGCGGACTGGCGGGGGCACAGATACGCAGTATTTT.

This clonotype was counted many times. The J gene is TRBJ2-3, the V gene TRBV20-1; the D is unclear. The V gene's germline CDR1 is DFQATT and CDR2 SNEGSKA (reference sequence). There are 14 residues in the CDR3. V lost 0 bases to trimming and J lost 2 bases, with 9 bases between them. CDR3 coding DNA: TGCAGTGCTAGAGATCCCGTTCTCACAGATACGCAGTATTTT. Amino acid sequence: CSARDPVLTDTQYF.

Details on this clonotype: This sequence may be a read error, since a much larger clone differs from it by one base. This sequence joins TRBV4-3 and TRBJ2-3, with D tentatively TRBD2 (6 bases). The CDR3 is 16 residues long. Trimming stripped 4 bases from V and 0 bases from J, with 14 bases between. In germline, CDR1 is LGHNA, CDR2 YSLEER. The CDR3 DNA reads TGCGCCAGCAGCCGAGAACCCAGCGGGAGCACAGATACGCAGTATTTT. This encodes CASSREPSGSTDTQYF.

Note on this clonotype: Given a much more abundant clone one base away, this may be a read error. The chain recombines TRBV19 with TRBJ1-1; no firm D call. V gave up 6 bases and J gave up 4 bases, with 15 bases separating them. The germline CDR1 and CDR2 sequences are LNHDA and SQIVND (reference sequence). CDR3 length: 14 amino acids. This chain's CDR3 is CASRQASAATEAFF. The CDR3 bases are TGTGCCAGTAGGCAGGCAAGCGCGGCCACTGAAGCTTTCTTT.

This clonotype occurred many times. The CDR3 DNA sequence: TGCGCCAGCAGCCCCGCTCGGCAGGGGGCTTTTAATACGCAGTATTTT. Protein: CASSPARQGAFNTQYF. This chain connects TRBV4-1 to TRBJ2-3; 8 bases fit TRBD1. CDR3 length: 16 amino acids. V was clipped by 4 bases and J by 7 bases; unmatched bases: 13. Per germline, CDR1 MGHRA and CDR2 YSYEKL.

The J gene is TRBJ2-3, the V gene TRBV4-3; 7 bases fit TRBD2. Germline trimming cut 1 base from V and 1 base from J; bases unmatched to any gene: 8. This CDR3 has 17 amino acids. Germline lookup yields CDR1 LGHNA and CDR2 YSLEER. The CDR3, as DNA: TGCGCCAGCAGCCAAGGCGCGGGCGCGGGGGGCACAGATACGCAGTATTTT. It codes for CASSQGAGAGGTDTQYF.